This T cell receptor (beta chain) was captured in a study of cytomegalovirus exposure and HLA in healthy donors. Study-level background: Approximately 85 million unique TCRs from HLA-typed donors made up an early data release.

Comment on this clone: Its specificity is not known. Additional DNA sequences in this sample encode the identical CDR3.

Study-level findings and limits: Within a later analysis, the majority of CMV-associated TCR beta chains appeared HLA-restricted. The classifier, whose performance was assessed in both the original and validation cohorts, reportedly diagnosed cytomegalovirus status with high specificity and sensitivity.

The PCR employed 60 Vbeta primers together with 13 Jbeta primers. TCRdb's table, derived via immunoSEQ multiplex PCR, lists solely in-frame clones and lacks some. In the table there are 190,000 or so clones, about four fifths of which are singletons. The CDR3 loop spans 13 amino acids. CDR1 and CDR2 (germline): KGHSH, LQKENI. V lost 3 bases, J lost 8 bases, and 10 bases lay in between. Sample: PBMCs. The TCR comes from a man aged 50 to 59 in good health and CMV-seronegative. V and J are TRBV18 and TRBJ1-4, with D tentatively TRBD1 (5 bases). The CDR3 here is CASSPQGGEKLFF. DNA of the CDR3: TGTGCCAGCTCACCTCAGGGAGGGGAAAAACTGTTTTTT.